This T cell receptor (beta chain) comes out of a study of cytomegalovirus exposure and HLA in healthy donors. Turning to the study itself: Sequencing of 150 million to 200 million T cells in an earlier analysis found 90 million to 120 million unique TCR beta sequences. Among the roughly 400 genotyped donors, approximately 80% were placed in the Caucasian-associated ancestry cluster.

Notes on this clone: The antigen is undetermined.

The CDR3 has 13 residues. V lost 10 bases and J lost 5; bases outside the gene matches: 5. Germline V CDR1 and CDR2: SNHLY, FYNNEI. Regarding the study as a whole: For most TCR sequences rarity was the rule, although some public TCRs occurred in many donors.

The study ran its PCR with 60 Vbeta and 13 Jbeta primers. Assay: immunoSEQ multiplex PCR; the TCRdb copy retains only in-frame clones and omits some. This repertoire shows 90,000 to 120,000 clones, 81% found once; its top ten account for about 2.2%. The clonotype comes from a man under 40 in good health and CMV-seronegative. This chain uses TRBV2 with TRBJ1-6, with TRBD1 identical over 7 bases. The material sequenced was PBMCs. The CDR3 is CATYRGHNSPLHF. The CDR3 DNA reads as TGTGCCACCTACAGGGGCCATAATTCACCCCTCCACTTT. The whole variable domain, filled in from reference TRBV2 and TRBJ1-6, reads EPEVTQTPSHQVTQMGQEVILRCVPISNHLYFYWYRQILGQKVEFLVSFYNNEISEKSEIFDDQFSVERPDGSNFTLKIRSTKLEDSAMYFCATYRGHNSPLHFGNGTRLTVT.